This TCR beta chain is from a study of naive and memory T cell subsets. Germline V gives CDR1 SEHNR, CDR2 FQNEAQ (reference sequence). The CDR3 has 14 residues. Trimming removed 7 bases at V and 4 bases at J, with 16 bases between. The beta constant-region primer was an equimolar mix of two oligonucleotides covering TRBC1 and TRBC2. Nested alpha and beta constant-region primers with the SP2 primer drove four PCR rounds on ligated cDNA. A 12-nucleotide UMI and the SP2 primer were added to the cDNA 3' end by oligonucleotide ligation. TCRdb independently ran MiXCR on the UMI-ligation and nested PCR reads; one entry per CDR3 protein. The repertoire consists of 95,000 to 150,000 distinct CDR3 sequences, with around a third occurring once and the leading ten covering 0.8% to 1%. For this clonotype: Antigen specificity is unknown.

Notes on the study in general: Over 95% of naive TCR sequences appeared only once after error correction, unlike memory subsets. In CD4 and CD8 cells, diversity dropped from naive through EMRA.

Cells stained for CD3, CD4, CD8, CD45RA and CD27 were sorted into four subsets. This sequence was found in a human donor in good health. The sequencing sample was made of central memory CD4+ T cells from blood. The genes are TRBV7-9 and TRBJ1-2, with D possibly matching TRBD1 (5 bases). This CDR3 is CASNDPGRSYGYTF. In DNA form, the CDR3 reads TGTGCCAGCAACGACCCGGGGCGAAGCTATGGCTACACCTTC. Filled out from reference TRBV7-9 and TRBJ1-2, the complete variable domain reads DTGVSQNPRHKITKRGQNVTFRCDPISEHNRLYWYRQTLGQGPEFLTYFQNEAQLEKSRLLSDRFSAERPKGSFSTLEIQRTEQGDSAMYLCASNDPGRSYGYTFGSGTRLTVV.